This T cell receptor (beta chain) is drawn from a study of Ad26.COV2.S vaccination and SARS-CoV-2 variants listed by TCRdb under 2021. Regarding the complete study: Vaccine-arm donors came from COV1001, a multicentre, randomized, double-blind, placebo-controlled phase I-IIa trial of Ad26.COV2.S in healthy adults. Sequencing of the TCRbeta repertoire served to evaluate the specificity and breadth of SARS-CoV-2-reactive T cell receptors following Ad26.COV2.S vaccination. Participants in the trial were split at random into five groups of five each, receiving low-dose or high-dose Ad26.COV2.S once or twice, or else placebo on both occasions. Blinding of investigators to trial group allocation was maintained during experiments and outcome assessment. Ad26.COV2.S was administered intramuscularly at a dose of 5x10^10 or 1x10^11 viral particles, either as one shot or as two shots given 56 days apart. The TCR-sequenced set comprised approximately 32 samples: around 20 Ad26.COV2.S vaccine recipients, 5 placebo recipients and 8 SARS-CoV-2 convalescent individuals. On the study overall, not on this receptor specifically: Higher spike-specific TCR breadth was observed in Ad26.COV2.S recipients than in placebo recipients (P = 0.0014). Non-spike TCR breadth was comparable between vaccine and placebo recipients, consistent with the vaccine containing only spike. After vaccination, spike-specific CD8+ and CD4+ T cell responses were reported to show substantial breadth. The study was not powered to compare responses between vaccine doses or regimens. The authors noted that total T cell responses may have been underestimated by the TCR breadth and depth analyses.

The CDR3, cysteine through phenylalanine, is 17 amino acids long. The DNA shown is the 51-base CDR3, in frame from base 1. V gives up 3 bases and J gives up 0 bases, and the segment between their germline ends measures 18 bases. The germline V gene encodes CDR1 MDHEN and CDR2 SYDVKM. The immunoSEQ Assay was used to sequence TCRbeta CDR3 regions. After extraction, genomic DNA underwent amplification by bias-controlled multiplex PCR, followed by high-throughput sequencing. As for the authors' bioinformatics: To quantify the absolute abundance of every unique TCRbeta CDR3 region, sequences were collapsed and filtered. T cell fraction was estimated by normalization of TCRbeta template counts to usable DNA, with usable DNA being measured through amplification of reference genes present in all nucleated cells. Repertoire TCRs were annotated as SARS-CoV-2-specific by exact matching of V gene, CDR3 amino acid sequence and J gene to a known reactive TCR set. The reference SARS-CoV-2 TCR set was derived from MIRA and filtered for enrichment in COVID-19-positive ImmuneCODE repertoires, a step that removed public or cross-reactive TCRs. Using the MIRA antigens, annotated TCRs were further analysed by specific ORF or by position within an ORF. Breadth was defined as the number of annotated unique rearrangements divided by the total number of unique productive rearrangements, and depth was defined as the summed frequency of the annotated unique rearrangements. Group comparisons of TCR breadth used two-sided Wilcoxon rank-sum tests. TCRdb took this table from immuneACCESS and kept in-frame rearrangements with V and J called. Such tables lack part of the clones; where checked against another copy, unresolved V genes explain under half of the gap, and the rest is unexplained. For V, J and clone size, that table is used; D and trimming come from the DNA. Within this sample are roughly 700,000 clones, with approximately 88% of them counted one time only. The ten largest clones add up to roughly 1.5% of the sample.

In its sample, this clone was seen once. Its cognate antigen has yet to be identified. No much larger clone is present one base from it, and per-base qualities are unavailable. Read against the paper, the sample's treatment or condition label means: about 20 received Ad26.COV2.S at low or high dose, single or two shots; 5 received placebo; per-sample allocation not given. For vaccine and placebo recipients, repertoires were sequenced using samples collected on day 63 after the first injection. Between 29 July and 7 August 2020, Cohort 1b enrolled approximately 26 adults aged 18-55 years at one site in Boston, USA. As a vaccine, Ad26.COV2.S was a replication-incompetent adenovirus type 26 vector that expressed a prefusion-stabilized SARS-CoV-2 spike protein derived from the original Wuhan strain.

This clonotype originated in a person between 18 and 65 years old who received the Ad26.COV2.S COVID-19 vaccine or a placebo. The sample in question was peripheral blood, obtained in a trial of Ad26.COV2.S vaccine versus placebo. The rearranged segments are TRBV28 and TRBJ2-7; a tentative D call is TRBD2 (6 bases match). The nucleotide sequence is TGTGCCAGCAGTTTTCCACATCTAGCGACCAGCTCCTACGAGCAGTACTTC. It translates as CASSFPHLATSSYEQYF. The variable domain in full, with residues beyond the CDR3 obtained from the reference TRBV28 and TRBJ2-7 genes, is DVKVTQSSRYLVKRTGEKVFLECVQDMDHENMFWYRQDPGLGLRLIYFSYDVKMKEKGDIPEGYSVSREKKERFSLILESASTNQTSMYLCASSFPHLATSSYEQYFGPGTRLTVT.